This T cell receptor (beta chain) was recorded in a study of blood T cell repertoires in COVID-19. Study-level background: COVID-19 samples, acute and convalescent, were from the United States, Italy and Spain.

This CDR3 comprises 13 residues. The V and J ends lost 8 bases and 6 bases, in that order; junction bases with no gene match: 6. Germline CDR1 reads SNHLY; CDR2 reads FYNNEI. Libraries were prepared by immunoSEQ multiplex PCR; TCRdb keeps only in-frame clonotypes and omits some of them. Among 150,000 to 180,000 clones, roughly 89% were seen once, and the ten largest hold under 0.6%. This rearrangement joins TRBV2 to TRBJ2-4, with 8 nucleotides matching TRBD1. The receptor was derived from a man aged 45-65 years with acute or convalescent COVID-19. The sequencing input was peripheral blood. The CDR3 region is CASGGQGTNIQYF. CDR3 nucleotides: TGTGCCAGCGGTGGACAGGGTACAAACATTCAGTACTTC.